Listed here are 30 T cell receptor beta chains from one sample, sequenced in a study of PD-L1 blockade in urothelial cancer. Clones were read by immunoSEQ multiplex PCR, and TCRdb kept only the in-frame ones, dropping some. The sample includes about 81,000 clones, 90% seen only once; the top ten take approximately 10%. The sequencing here drew on PBMCs, taken around atezolizumab (anti-PD-L1) treatment. The receptor set was obtained from a man aged 60 to 69 with urothelial cancer.

The J gene is TRBJ2-2, the V gene TRBV28; no clear D. From germline, CDR1 is MDHEN and CDR2 SYDVKM. V gave up 8 bases and J gave up 0 bases, with 13 bases separating them. The CDR3 covers 15 residues. CDR3 nucleotides: TGTGCCAGCTGCACCGGGTCGGCGAACACCGGGGAGCTGTTTTTT. It specifies CASCTGSANTGELFF.

V usage is TRBV28 and J usage is TRBJ1-5; D possibly corresponds to TRBD1 (6 bases). Germline CDR1 is MDHEN and CDR2 is SYDVKM. Trimming removed 5 bases from V and 0 bases from J, with 14 bases in between. The CDR3 sequence is 16 residues long. CDR3 sequence (DNA): TGTGCCAGCAGTCCCAGGACAGCTTATAGCAATCAGCCCCAGCATTTT. It translates to CASSPRTAYSNQPQHF.

V is TRBV29-1 and J is TRBJ2-5; no clear D gene. The DNA end lines up better with TRBJ2-7; the J call may be wrong. From germline, CDR1 is SQVTM and CDR2 ANQGSEA. The CDR3 spans 13 residues. In nucleotides, the CDR3 is TGCAGCGCCATAGGCCCCAGCAACTACGAGCAGTACTTC. This gives the protein CSAIGPSNYEQYF.

This chain uses TRBV6-6 with TRBJ2-1; 11 bases line up with TRBD1. The CDR3 contains 15 residues. The V gene end was trimmed by 4 bases and the J gene end by 4 bases; junction bases not matched to a gene: 3. Germline CDR1 reads MNHNY; CDR2 reads SVGAGI (reference sequence). The CDR3 DNA follows: TGTGCCAGCAGTTTCCGGGACAGGGGGTACAATGAGCAGTTCTTC. Translating it yields CASSFRDRGYNEQFF.

The chain combines TRBV7-2 with TRBJ1-5; D call uncertain. V was shortened by 3 bases and J by 5 bases, with 8 bases between the two germline ends. This CDR3 spans 13 amino acids. The germline gives CDR1 SGHTA, CDR2 FQGNSA. The CDR3 nucleotides are TGTGCCAGCAGCTTGACAATCGATCAGCCCCAGCATTTT. Translation gives CASSLTIDQPQHF. The variable domain in full, with the rest retrieved from reference TRBV7-2 and TRBJ1-5, is GAGVSQSPSNKVTEKGKDVELRCDPISGHTALYWYRQSLGQGLEFLIYFQGNSAPDKSGLPSDRFSAERTGGSVSTLTIQRTQQEDSAVYLCASSLTIDQPQHFGDGTRLSIL.

The chain joins TRBV30 to TRBJ1-5, with no clear D. Germline CDR1 GTSNPN, CDR2 SVGIG (reference sequence). The V end was cut by 5 bases, the J end by 5 bases, with 7 bases between. This CDR3 is built from 11 residues. CDR3 sequence (DNA): TGTGCCTGGGGTGCTGATCAGCCCCAGCATTTT. Its translation: CAWGADQPQHF.

The J gene is TRBJ2-7, the V gene TRBV5-1, with 8 bases aligning to TRBD2. Germline values: CDR1 SGHRS, CDR2 YFSETQ. Trimming removed 4 bases from V and 5 bases from J; junction bases left unmatched: 8. The CDR3 contains 14 residues. As DNA, the CDR3 is TGCGCCAGCAGCCCCGAGGCGGGGGGCAACGAGCAGTACTTC. It translates to CASSPEAGGNEQYF.

V gene TRBV9 combines with J gene TRBJ1-6, with D hard to call. Germline CDR1 is SGDLS and CDR2 is YYNGEE. CDR3 length equals 16 residues. V gave up 2 bases and J gave up 0 bases, with 9 bases separating them. The CDR3 region is CASSVEGSSYNSPLHF. For the CDR3, the DNA is TGTGCCAGCAGCGTGGAGGGAAGCTCCTATAATTCACCCCTCCACTTT.

J is TRBJ1-2 and V is TRBV28, with D unclear. The germline V gene has CDR1 MDHEN and CDR2 SYDVKM. The V end was cut by 5 bases, the J end by 0 bases, with 4 bases between. The CDR3 length is 12 residues. CDR3 residues: CASSTANYGYTF. For the CDR3, the DNA is TGTGCCAGCAGTACAGCTAACTATGGCTACACCTTC.

The chain carries TRBV28 and TRBJ2-2; 12 nucleotides match TRBD2. Germline CDR1 MDHEN, CDR2 SYDVKM. CDR3 length equals 19 residues. The V and J ends lost 5 bases and 0 bases, in that order; junction bases with no gene match: 10. DNA for the CDR3: TGTGCCAGCAGTATTCGTCGACTAGCGGGAGATTCGAACACCGGGGAGCTGTTTTTT. Translating it yields CASSIRRLAGDSNTGELFF.

The chain combines TRBV10-3 with TRBJ1-2, with D uncertain. CDR3 length: 14 residues. V dropped 0 bases and J dropped 4 bases, with 9 bases sitting between them. Germline V gene data show CDR1 as ENHRY and CDR2 as SYGVKD. The CDR3 loop is CAISESMQIYGYTF. CDR3 nucleotide sequence: TGTGCCATCAGTGAGTCGATGCAGATCTATGGCTACACCTTC.

The CDR3 DNA sequence: TGTGCCAGCAGCTTAGTTACGGGGGGGGCCACAGATACGCAGTATTTT. Its translation: CASSLVTGGATDTQYF. The gene calls are TRBV11-3 and TRBJ2-3; 8 positions agree with TRBD2. V shed 1 base and J 2 bases; nucleotides not matched to a gene: 5. CDR1 is SGHNT, CDR2 YENEEA, per germline. The CDR3 is made up of 16 amino acids.

The rearrangement joins TRBV7-2 to TRBJ1-6; D call uncertain. Trimming left V 2 bases short and J 0 bases short, with 5 bases between. Germline assignment: CDR1 SGHTA and CDR2 FQGNSA. There are 15 residues in the CDR3. The CDR3 nucleotides read TGTGCCAGCAGCTTAATCAGCTCCTATAATTCACCCCTCCACTTT. Translation: CASSLISSYNSPLHF. Full variable domain (missing parts from reference TRBV7-2 and TRBJ1-6): GAGVSQSPSNKVTEKGKDVELRCDPISGHTALYWYRQSLGQGLEFLIYFQGNSAPDKSGLPSDRFSAERTGGSVSTLTIQRTQQEDSAVYLCASSLISSYNSPLHFGNGTRLTVT.

The chain has TRBV28 and TRBJ2-7; TRBD2 agrees at 8 bases. The CDR3 is made up of 15 amino acids. Germline CDR1 MDHEN, CDR2 SYDVKM. The ends lost 3 bases at V and 5 bases at J; junction bases unmatched: 9. CDR3 sequence reads: CASSFGGLAGDEQYF. The CDR3 DNA reads TGTGCCAGCAGTTTCGGGGGGCTAGCGGGCGACGAGCAGTACTTC. Looking up the rest from reference TRBV28 and TRBJ2-7 gives the full variable domain: DVKVTQSSRYLVKRTGEKVFLECVQDMDHENMFWYRQDPGLGLRLIYFSYDVKMKEKGDIPEGYSVSREKKERFSLILESASTNQTSMYLCASSFGGLAGDEQYFGPGTRLTVT.

This chain links TRBV2 with TRBJ1-3; maybe TRBD1 (6 bases). Germline V lookup: CDR1 SNHLY, CDR2 FYNNEI. This CDR3 comprises 14 residues. The V end lost 6 bases, the J end lost 0 bases, and 9 bases lay between the germline ends. In DNA, the CDR3 is TGTGCCAGCAGAGACAGGAGCTCTGGAAACACCATATATTTT. Its translation is CASRDRSSGNTIYF.

This chain links TRBV27 with TRBJ2-2, with 9 bases identical to TRBD1. CDR1 is MNHEY and CDR2 is SMNVEV in the germline V gene (reference sequence). With V trimmed by 2 bases and J by 5 bases, 12 bases remained unmatched. The CDR3 sequence is 18 residues long. The CDR3: CASSLQPPGQGPTGELFF. The CDR3 DNA is TGTGCCAGCAGTTTACAACCACCGGGACAGGGCCCGACCGGGGAGCTGTTTTTT.

This clone was observed a handful of times. The chain uses TRBV19 and TRBJ1-6; D is perhaps TRBD1 (5 bases). The CDR3 has 13 residues. V was trimmed by 4 bases and J by 7 bases, leaving 8 bases between them. From germline, CDR1 is LNHDA and CDR2 SQIVND (reference sequence). DNA for the CDR3: TGTGCCAGTAGTACCCGACAGAATTCACCCCTCCACTTT. Its protein product is CASSTRQNSPLHF.

CDR3 sequence reads: CASSLEQGLNTEAFF. CDR3 sequence (DNA): TGCGCCAGCAGCTTGGAACAGGGTTTGAACACTGAAGCTTTCTTT. The chain is built from TRBV5-1 and TRBJ1-1, with D possibly matching TRBD1 (6 bases). The germline gives CDR1 SGHRS, CDR2 YFSETQ. The CDR3 runs to 15 residues. V lost 0 bases to trimming and J lost 0 bases, with 9 bases between them.

The rearrangement links TRBV29-1 to TRBJ2-7; D call uncertain. The V and J ends lost 4 bases and 2 bases respectively, with 6 bases between them. The CDR3 sequence is 11 residues long. The germline V gene has CDR1 SQVTM and CDR2 ANQGSEA. CDR3 nucleotides: TGCAGCGTTGTTTTAACCTACGAGCAGTACTTC. Its translation: CSVVLTYEQYF.

V and J are TRBV7-6 and TRBJ2-7, with 7 bases that match TRBD1. The CDR3 extends over 15 amino acids. V was clipped by 5 bases and J by 0 bases; unmatched bases: 7. Per the germline V gene, CDR1 is SGHVS and CDR2 is FNYEAQ. CDR3 nucleotides: TGTGCCAGCAGCCTGGGACAGACTTCCTCCTACGAGCAGTACTTC. This sequence encodes CASSLGQTSSYEQYF.

The gene calls are TRBV5-4 and TRBJ2-3; D may be TRBD1 (5 bases). The germline V gene has CDR1 SGHNT and CDR2 YYREEE (reference sequence). Between the trimmed V and J ends, which lost 4 bases and 5 bases, there was a span of 8 bases. The CDR3 runs to 12 residues. The CDR3 spells CASSQGVDTQYF. The CDR3 nucleotides are TGTGCCAGCAGCCAAGGGGTAGATACGCAGTATTTT.

This clone occurred once. The chain carries TRBV7-2 and TRBJ1-2; 8 nucleotides line up with TRBD1. The CDR3 spans 14 residues. V lost 3 bases and J lost 4; bases outside the gene matches: 4. Germline CDR1 and CDR2: SGHTA and FQGNSA. CDR3 amino acids: CASSFAGGGYGYTF. CDR3 nucleotide sequence: TGTGCCAGCAGCTTCGCAGGGGGCGGCTATGGCTACACCTTC.

The chain couples TRBV5-1 to TRBJ2-5; 7 nucleotides align to TRBD2. This CDR3 spans 14 amino acids. Per the germline V gene, CDR1 is SGHRS and CDR2 is YFSETQ. Unmatched junction bases numbered 1, after V lost 0 bases and J lost 2 bases. CDR3 region: CASSLAGLQETQYF. The CDR3 DNA reads TGCGCCAGCAGCTTGGCGGGACTACAAGAGACCCAGTACTTC.

The chain carries TRBV9 and TRBJ1-3; D perhaps matches TRBD1 (5 bases). The V gene's germline CDR1 is SGDLS and CDR2 YYNGEE. There are 16 residues in the CDR3. Trimming removed 4 bases at V and 0 bases at J, with 14 bases between. The CDR3 is CASSLTTGFSGNTIYF. DNA for the CDR3: TGTGCCAGCAGCCTCACCACAGGATTCTCTGGAAACACCATATATTTT.

This clone has only one observation. The V gene is TRBV6-6, the J gene TRBJ2-4; maybe TRBD1 (6 bases). CDR3 length equals 15 residues. V was shortened by 0 bases and J by 6 bases, with 12 bases between the two germline ends. Germline V gene data show CDR1 as MNHNY and CDR2 as SVGAGI (reference sequence). CDR3 sequence: CASSYSTGRINIQYF. The CDR3 nucleotides read TGTGCCAGCAGTTACTCGACAGGAAGGATAAACATTCAGTACTTC.

The CDR3 sequence: CASSYSGQSSSYEQYF. The CDR3 DNA sequence: TGTGCCAGCAGTTACTCCGGACAGTCAAGCTCCTACGAGCAGTACTTC. This chain links TRBV6-5 with TRBJ2-7, with D possibly being TRBD1 (6 bases). The V end lost 0 bases, the J end lost 0 bases, and 12 bases lay between the germline ends. Germline V gene data show CDR1 as MNHEY and CDR2 as SVGAGI. The CDR3 extends over 16 amino acids.

There are a few counts of this clone. The chain is built from TRBV10-3 and TRBJ2-7; TRBD2 matches at 7 bases. The CDR3 runs to 14 residues. V dropped 4 bases and J dropped 3; count of bases not matched to a gene: 6. Germline CDR1 ENHRY, CDR2 SYGVKD. CDR3 protein: CAISGHGGGYEQYF. CDR3 sequence (DNA): TGTGCCATCAGTGGGCATGGGGGGGGCTACGAGCAGTACTTC.

The chain joins TRBV2 to TRBJ1-1; D unresolved. V lost 4 bases, J lost 6 bases, and 9 bases lay in between. Germline values: CDR1 SNHLY, CDR2 FYNNEI. This CDR3 is built from 12 residues. CDR3 coding DNA: TGTGCCAGCAGTGTGATTAGTGCTGAAGCTTTCTTT. It yields the protein CASSVISAEAFF.

This clone was seen once. This chain uses TRBV30 with TRBJ2-1, with 13 bases identical to TRBD2. The J segment lost 1 base and the V segment lost 2 bases, leaving 8 bases of the junction unmatched. The germline V gene encodes CDR1 GTSNPN and CDR2 SVGIG (reference sequence). The CDR3 totals 18 residues. CDR3: CAWSSTSGRGWSYNEQFF. The CDR3 DNA is TGTGCCTGGAGTTCAACTAGCGGGAGGGGGTGGTCCTACAATGAGCAGTTCTTC.

The J gene is TRBJ1-6, the V gene TRBV19, with 8 nucleotides matching TRBD1. Per the germline V gene, CDR1 is LNHDA and CDR2 is SQIVND (reference sequence). The V gene end was trimmed by 7 bases and the J gene end by 3 bases; junction bases not matched to a gene: 5. This CDR3 region has 15 residues. The CDR3 protein is CASTGQGRYNSPLHF. Here the CDR3 DNA reads TGTGCCAGTACTGGACAGGGACGCTATAATTCACCCCTCCACTTT. Full variable domain (remainder filled in from reference TRBV19 and TRBJ1-6): DGGITQSPKYLFRKEGQNVTLSCEQNLNHDAMYWYRQDPGQGLRLIYYSQIVNDFQKGDIAEGYSVSREKKESFPLTVTSAQKNPTAFYLCASTGQGRYNSPLHFGNGTRLTVT.